Listed below are T cell receptor beta chains from one sample, sequenced in a study of T cell responses to AZD1222 COVID-19 vaccine. Clones were sequenced by immunoSEQ multiplex PCR, and TCRdb holds only the in-frame ones, with some missing. Of more than 150,000 clones listed, roughly 90% are singletons. The sample in question was peripheral blood, obtained 28 days after the second AZD1222 dose. Receptors originate from an adult who received the AZD1222 COVID-19 vaccine. Both conserved end residues are part of each CDR3. The D gene is left open where the match is weak. The size field is filled for only some rows; it gives once, few, many or a size class.

D	V	J	size	CDR3	DNA
TRBD1	TRBV13	TRBJ1-1	.	CASSPRQGQNTEAFF	TGTGCCAGCAGCCCGAGACAGGGACAGAACACTGAAGCTTTCTTT
TRBD1	TRBV10-3	TRBJ2-7	.	CATKGTGSSYEQYF	TGTGCCACCAAAGGGACAGGCAGCTCCTACGAGCAGTACTTC
.	TRBV27	TRBJ1-4	.	CASSLSAGFDEKLFF	TGTGCCAGCAGTTTATCAGCGGGCTTCGATGAAAAACTGTTTTTT
.	TRBV30	TRBJ2-1	many	CAWKRGTPYNEQFF	TGTGCCTGGAAGCGCGGGACACCCTACAATGAGCAGTTCTTC
TRBD2	TRBV7-9	TRBJ2-7	.	CASSSPTSGVPYEQYF	TGTGCCAGCAGCTCCCCCACTAGCGGGGTACCCTACGAGCAGTACTTC
TRBD1	TRBV25-1	TRBJ1-2	.	CASSYPGTGNYGYTF	TGTGCCAGCAGTTACCCCGGGACAGGGAACTATGGCTACACCTTC
.	TRBV12-2	TRBJ1-4	few	CASRRTRDRYEKLFF	TGTGCAAGTCGTAGGACCCGGGACAGGTACGAAAAACTGTTTTTT
.	TRBV5-5	TRBJ1-2	.	CASSLGQPNEAIGYTF	TGTGCCAGCAGCTTAGGACAGCCCAACGAAGCTATCGGCTACACCTTC
.	TRBV3-1/TRBV3-2	TRBJ1-2	.	CASSQDQGTYGYTF	TGTGCCAGCAGCCAAGATCAGGGGACATATGGCTACACCTTC
.	TRBV28	TRBJ1-5	few	CASSFGYQPQHF	TGTGCCAGCAGTTTTGGATATCAGCCCCAGCATTTT
TRBD1	TRBV2	TRBJ1-1	.	CARSSYLQGGRTEAFF	TGTGCCAGATCATCTTACCTGCAGGGGGGAAGAACTGAAGCTTTCTTT